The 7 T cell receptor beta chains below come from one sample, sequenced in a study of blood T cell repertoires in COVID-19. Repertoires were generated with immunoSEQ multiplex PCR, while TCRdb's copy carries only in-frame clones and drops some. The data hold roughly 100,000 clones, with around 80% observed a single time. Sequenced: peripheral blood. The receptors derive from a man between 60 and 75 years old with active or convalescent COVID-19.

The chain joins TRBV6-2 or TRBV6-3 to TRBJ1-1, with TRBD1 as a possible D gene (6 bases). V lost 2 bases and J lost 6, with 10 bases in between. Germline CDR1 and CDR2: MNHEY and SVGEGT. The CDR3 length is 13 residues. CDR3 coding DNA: TGTGCCAGCAGTTACACAGGGTTGCCTGAAGCTTTCTTT. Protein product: CASSYTGLPEAFF.

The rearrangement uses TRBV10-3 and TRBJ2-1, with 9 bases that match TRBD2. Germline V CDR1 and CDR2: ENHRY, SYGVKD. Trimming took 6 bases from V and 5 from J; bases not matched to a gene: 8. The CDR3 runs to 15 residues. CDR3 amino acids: CAIRKAGGANNEQFF. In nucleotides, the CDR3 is TGTGCCATCAGAAAAGCGGGAGGCGCCAACAATGAGCAGTTCTTC.

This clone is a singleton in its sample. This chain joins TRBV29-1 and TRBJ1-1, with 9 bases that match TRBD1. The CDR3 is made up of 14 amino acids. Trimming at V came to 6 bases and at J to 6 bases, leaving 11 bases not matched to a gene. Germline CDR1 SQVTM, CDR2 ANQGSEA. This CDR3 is CSVLERTGAAEAFF. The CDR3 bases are TGCAGCGTCCTAGAGCGGACAGGGGCCGCTGAAGCTTTCTTT. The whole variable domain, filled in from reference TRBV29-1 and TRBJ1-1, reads SAVISQKPSRDICQRGTSLTIQCQVDSQVTMMFWYRQQPGQSLTLIATANQGSEATYESGFVIDKFPISRPNLTFSTLTVSNMSPEDSSIYLCSVLERTGAAEAFFGQGTRLTVV.

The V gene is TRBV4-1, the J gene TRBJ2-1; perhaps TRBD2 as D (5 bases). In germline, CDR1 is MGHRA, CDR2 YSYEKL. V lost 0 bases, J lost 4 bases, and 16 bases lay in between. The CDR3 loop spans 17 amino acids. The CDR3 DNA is TGCGCCAGCAGCCAAGATGGTTGGACTCCTCGATACAATGAGCAGTTCTTC. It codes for CASSQDGWTPRYNEQFF.

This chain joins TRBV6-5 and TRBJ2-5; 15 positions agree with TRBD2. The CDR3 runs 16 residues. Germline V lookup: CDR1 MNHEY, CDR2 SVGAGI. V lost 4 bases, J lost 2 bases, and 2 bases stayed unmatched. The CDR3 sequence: CASSFGLAGGQETQYF. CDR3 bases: TGTGCCAGCAGTTTCGGACTAGCGGGAGGGCAAGAGACCCAGTACTTC.

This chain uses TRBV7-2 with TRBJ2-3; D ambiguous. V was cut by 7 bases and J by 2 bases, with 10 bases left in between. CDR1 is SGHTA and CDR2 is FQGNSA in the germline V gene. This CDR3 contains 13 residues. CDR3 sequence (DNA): TGTGCCAGCACCGTCTCTTACACAGATACGCAGTATTTT. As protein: CASTVSYTDTQYF.

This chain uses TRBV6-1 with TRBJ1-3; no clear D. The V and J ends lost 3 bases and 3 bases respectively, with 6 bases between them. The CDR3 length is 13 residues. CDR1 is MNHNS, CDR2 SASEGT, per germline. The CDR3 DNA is TGTGCCAGCAGTGAGTCTAATGGAAACACCATATATTTT. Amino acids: CASSESNGNTIYF.